Shown below are 32 T cell receptor beta chains from a single sample sequenced in a study of early T cells in non-severe SARS-CoV-2 infection. TCRdb reanalysed the 5' RACE reads using MiXCR and keeps one entry per CDR3 protein. Among 90,000 to 100,000 distinct CDR3 sequences listed, roughly an eighth were seen once. Sequenced input: whole blood. Every receptor here comes from an adult who was a healthcare worker with PCR-confirmed SARS-CoV-2 infection or an uninfected control (not recorded which).

There are many counts of this clonotype. This chain connects TRBV5-5 to TRBJ2-3; TRBD1 aligns across 10 bases. CDR1 and CDR2 from the germline V gene are SGHKS and YYEKEE (reference sequence). The V segment lost 3 bases and the J segment 6 bases; nucleotides outside the gene matches: 7. This CDR3 spans 15 amino acids. CDR3 sequence reads: CASSWDRGAWDTQYF. For the CDR3, the DNA is TGTGCCAGCAGCTGGGACAGGGGCGCTTGGGATACGCAGTATTTT. Full variable domain (remainder filled in from reference TRBV5-5 and TRBJ2-3): DAGVTQSPTHLIKTRGQQVTLRCSPISGHKSVSWYQQVLGQGPQFIFQYYEKEERGRGNFPDRFSARQFPNYSSELNVNALLLGDSALYLCASSWDRGAWDTQYFGPGTRLTVL.

The rearrangement uses TRBV7-2 and TRBJ1-1; 7 bases are shared with TRBD1. Germline assignment: CDR1 SGHTA and CDR2 FQGNSA. There are 14 residues in the CDR3. V lost 7 bases, J lost 5 bases, and 10 bases stayed unmatched. CDR3 DNA: TGTGCCAGCAACCTACGACAGGGCAGGACTGAAGCTTTCTTT. As protein: CASNLRQGRTEAFF.

The genes are TRBV27 and TRBJ1-4; 7 nucleotides line up with TRBD1. The CDR3 extends over 15 amino acids. Germline V lookup: CDR1 MNHEY, CDR2 SMNVEV (reference sequence). J gave up 2 bases and V 3 bases, and 3 bases lay outside the gene matches. In nucleotides, the CDR3 is TGTGCCAGCAGTTTCAGGGGGGCGACTAATGAAAAACTGTTTTTT. This codes for CASSFRGATNEKLFF.

This clonotype was observed a few times. The rearrangement links TRBV28 to TRBJ2-5; 11 nucleotides agree with TRBD2. The ends lost 2 bases at V and 3 bases at J; junction bases unmatched: 5. The germline V gene encodes CDR1 MDHEN and CDR2 SYDVKM. This CDR3 comprises 16 residues. CDR3 DNA sequence: TGTGCCAGCAGTTTAACGGAACTAGCGGGGGAAGAGACCCAGTACTTC. Encoded protein: CASSLTELAGEETQYF.

This clonotype has only a few counts. The chain joins TRBV2 to TRBJ2-1; D possibly corresponds to TRBD2 (7 bases). CDR3 length: 15 amino acids. Trimming cost V 8 bases and J 1 base, with 15 bases left between them. CDR1 and CDR2 (germline): SNHLY, FYNNEI. The CDR3 nucleotides are TGTGCCAGCGTCGCGGGGGCTTTATCCTACAATGAGCAGTTCTTC. It is translated as CASVAGALSYNEQFF.

This clonotype showed up many times. J is TRBJ1-2 and V is TRBV12-3 or TRBV12-4, with TRBD1 identical over 7 bases. J gave up 2 bases and V 6 bases, and 3 bases lay outside the gene matches. The length of the CDR3 is 13 residues. The CDR3 reads CASSDRVNYGYTF. Written as DNA, the CDR3 is TGTGCCAGCAGCGACAGGGTCAACTATGGCTACACCTTC.

The chain couples TRBV2 to TRBJ2-7; D is possibly TRBD1 or TRBD2 (5 bases each). Germline-derived CDR1 and CDR2 are SNHLY and FYNNEI. V dropped 11 bases and J dropped 2 bases, with 19 bases sitting between them. This CDR3 contains 14 residues. This CDR3 is CAGRPGTSTYEQYF. The CDR3 nucleotides read TGTGCCGGGCGGCCCGGGACCTCAACCTACGAGCAGTACTTC.

This clonotype was found many times. J is TRBJ1-2 and V is TRBV29-1, with D unresolved. CDR3 size: 12 residues. V lost 2 bases and J lost 2, with 6 bases in between. The germline gives CDR1 SQVTM, CDR2 ANQGSEA. CDR3 sequence reads: CSVEQQNYGYTF. CDR3 in DNA: TGCAGCGTTGAACAGCAAAACTATGGCTACACCTTC.

This clonotype came up many times. Germline is not matched at one junction end, which may reflect a read error. The V and J genes are TRBV5-1 and TRBJ2-7, with no clear D. From germline, CDR1 is SGHRS and CDR2 YFSETQ. The CDR3 contains 12 residues. The CDR3 protein is CASSRDSYEQYF. In nucleotides, the CDR3 is TGTGCCAGCAGTCGTGACTCCTACGAGCAGTACTTC.

The sample holds a few counts of this clonotype. The genes are TRBV28 and TRBJ1-1, with 7 bases lining up with TRBD1. The CDR3 covers 14 residues. V was clipped by 6 bases and J by 3 bases; unmatched bases: 7. Germline CDR1 reads MDHEN; CDR2 reads SYDVKM. The CDR3: CASRYPGGHTEAFF. CDR3 sequence (DNA): TGTGCCAGCAGATACCCAGGGGGGCACACTGAAGCTTTCTTT.

This clonotype was recorded at least ten times. CDR3 sequence: CASSFGTSSWEQFF. In nucleotides, the CDR3 is TGTGCCAGCAGCTTTGGGACTAGCAGTTGGGAACAGTTCTTC. The chain carries TRBV7-8 and TRBJ2-1; TRBD2 matches 9 bases. V lost 3 bases to trimming and J lost 13 bases; unmatched junction nucleotides: 10. The CDR3 runs to 14 residues. Germline V lookup: CDR1 SGHVS, CDR2 FQNEAQ. The full variable domain, its missing parts supplied by reference TRBV7-8 and TRBJ2-1, is GAGVSQSPRYKVAKRGQDVALRCDPISGHVSLFWYQQALGQGPEFLTYFQNEAQLDKSGLPSDRFFAERPEGSVSTLKIQRTQQEDSAVYLCASSFGTSSWEQFFGPGTRLTVL.

A few counts support this clonotype. The V and J genes are TRBV9 and TRBJ2-7, with 8 nucleotides matching TRBD2. This CDR3 region has 14 residues. Germline CDR1 SGDLS, CDR2 YYNGEE. The trim removed 2 bases at V and 2 bases at J, leaving 3 bases unmatched. This CDR3 reads CASSVGLGAYEQYF. Here the CDR3 DNA reads TGTGCCAGCAGCGTGGGACTAGGGGCCTACGAGCAGTACTTC.

This clonotype was observed at least ten times. The V and J genes are TRBV20-1 and TRBJ2-5; 8 bases are shared with TRBD1. This CDR3 spans 15 amino acids. Germline values: CDR1 DFQATT, CDR2 SNEGSKA (reference sequence). The ends lost 2 bases at V and 3 bases at J; junction bases unmatched: 8. CDR3 nucleotide sequence: TGCAGTGCTAGAAGGCCCGGGACAGGAAAAGAGACCCAGTACTTC. Its translation: CSARRPGTGKETQYF.

The chain is built from TRBV7-2 and TRBJ2-1; TRBD1 agrees at 9 bases. Germline values: CDR1 SGHTA, CDR2 FQGNSA. This CDR3 is 15 amino acids long. Germline trimming cut 4 bases from V and 3 bases from J; bases unmatched to any gene: 4. The CDR3 coding sequence is TGTGCCAGCAGCTCCTGGACAGGGGTCTACAATGAGCAGTTCTTC. Translating it yields CASSSWTGVYNEQFF. The full variable domain, with the rest looked up from reference TRBV7-2 and TRBJ2-1, is GAGVSQSPSNKVTEKGKDVELRCDPISGHTALYWYRQSLGQGLEFLIYFQGNSAPDKSGLPSDRFSAERTGGSVSTLTIQRTQQEDSAVYLCASSSWTGVYNEQFFGPGTRLTVL.

This clonotype appeared many times. The chain couples TRBV6-5 to TRBJ2-2; TRBD2 aligns across 8 bases. The CDR3 runs to 15 residues. V was clipped by 6 bases and J by 0 bases; unmatched bases: 3. CDR1 and CDR2 (germline): MNHEY, SVGAGI. CDR3 sequence reads: CASRSGSSNTGELFF. As DNA, the CDR3 is TGTGCCAGCAGAAGCGGGAGCTCGAACACCGGGGAGCTGTTTTTT.

This clonotype was seen repeatedly, ten times or more. J is TRBJ2-2 and V is TRBV7-3; tentatively, D is TRBD2 (6 bases). Looked up from germline, CDR1 is SGHTA and CDR2 is FQGTGA. This CDR3 is built from 14 residues. Deletions cut 5 bases from V and 8 bases from J, with 15 bases between. Written as DNA, the CDR3 is TGTGCCAGCAGCACCCGGGACTCCACGGGGGAGCTGTTTTTT. It codes for CASSTRDSTGELFF.

This chain connects TRBV29-1 to TRBJ2-1; a possible D gene is TRBD2 (5 bases). The CDR3 length is 11 residues. V gave up 7 bases and J gave up 3 bases, with 7 bases separating them. Germline assignment: CDR1 SQVTM and CDR2 ANQGSEA. In DNA, the CDR3 is TGCAGCGGGGAGATCTACAATGAGCAGTTCTTC. This sequence encodes CSGEIYNEQFF.

V and J are TRBV12-3 or TRBV12-4 and TRBJ1-3; D call uncertain. Between the trimmed V and J ends, which lost 6 bases and 2 bases, there was a span of 17 bases. CDR3 length equals 16 residues. The CDR3 region is CASSRTEGAPGNTIYF. Written as DNA, the CDR3 is TGTGCCAGCAGCCGTACTGAAGGAGCTCCTGGAAACACCATATATTTT.

This clonotype turned up a few times. The chain has TRBV20-1 and TRBJ2-3; 8 nucleotides line up with TRBD2. After removal of 3 bases from V and 2 bases from J, the junction contained 7 bases not matched to a gene. CDR3 length equals 15 residues. CDR1 is DFQATT, CDR2 SNEGSKA, per germline (reference sequence). The CDR3 loop reads CSARVAAGDTDTQYF. The DNA for the CDR3 is TGCAGTGCTAGGGTAGCAGCGGGGGACACAGATACGCAGTATTTT.

This chain uses TRBV20-1 with TRBJ1-6; D might be TRBD1 (5 bases). From germline, CDR1 is DFQATT and CDR2 SNEGSKA (reference sequence). Trimming took 0 bases from V and 6 from J, leaving 12 bases between them. This CDR3 is built from 15 residues. CDR3 nucleotides: TGCAGTGCTAGAGATTTCTCCGGGGGTAATTCACCCCTCCACTTT. As protein: CSARDFSGGNSPLHF.

This sequence joins TRBV19 and TRBJ2-3; 8 bases align to TRBD2. The CDR3 extends over 15 amino acids. Trimming removed 8 bases from V and 4 bases from J; junction bases left unmatched: 11. Germline V gene lookup returns CDR1 LNHDA and CDR2 SQIVND (reference sequence). The CDR3 protein is CASQALAGGSDTQYF. In DNA form, the CDR3 reads TGTGCCAGTCAAGCGCTCGCGGGGGGATCAGATACGCAGTATTTT.

This clonotype was detected many times. This chain uses TRBV15 with TRBJ2-5; a possible D gene is TRBD1 (5 bases). Germline-derived CDR1 and CDR2 are LNHNV and YYDKDF (reference sequence). V was clipped by 1 base and J by 5 bases, with 17 bases between them. The CDR3 has 16 residues. The DNA for the CDR3 is TGTGCCACCAGCAGAGTTAACAGGATCCCGTCGGAGACCCAGTACTTC. This encodes CATSRVNRIPSETQYF.

This clonotype appeared many times. The V call is TRBV5-1, the J call TRBJ1-4; the D is unclear. Germline V gene lookup returns CDR1 SGHRS and CDR2 YFSETQ. The V end lost 4 bases, the J end lost 13 bases, and 17 bases lay between the germline ends. CDR3 length equals 13 residues. The CDR3 here is CASSPRVAARLFF. The CDR3 bases are TGCGCCAGCAGCCCGAGGGTGGCAGCGAGACTGTTTTTT.

This clonotype was seen ten or more times. V usage is TRBV28 and J usage is TRBJ1-6; D uncertain. The CDR3 totals 15 residues. V lost 2 bases and J 7 bases, leaving 12 bases between the germline ends. The germline V gene encodes CDR1 MDHEN and CDR2 SYDVKM. The CDR3 loop reads CASSLPDGANSPLHF. The CDR3 DNA sequence: TGTGCCAGCAGTTTACCGGACGGAGCGAATTCACCCCTCCACTTT.

This clonotype was detected ten times or more. This chain joins TRBV10-1 and TRBJ1-1; D is uncertain. The germline V gene encodes CDR1 WNHNN and CDR2 SYGVQD (reference sequence). V was shortened by 6 bases and J by 2 bases, with 7 bases between the two germline ends. The CDR3 is 12 amino acids. The DNA for the CDR3 is TGCGCCAGCAGGGATTACAACACTGAAGCTTTCTTT. Its protein product is CASRDYNTEAFF.

This clonotype was found many times. The chain joins TRBV7-2 to TRBJ1-6; weak D call: TRBD1 (6 bases). Germline-derived CDR1 and CDR2 are SGHTA and FQGNSA. This CDR3 spans 15 amino acids. Trimming took 0 bases from V and 8 from J, leaving 11 bases between them. Here the CDR3 DNA reads TGTGCCAGCAGCTTAGCATCAGGGGCCCATTCACCCCTCCACTTT. It is translated as CASSLASGAHSPLHF.

In this sample, this clonotype turned up a few times. The chain links TRBV7-2 to TRBJ2-3, with 9 positions matching TRBD2. CDR3 length: 15 amino acids. Germline CDR1 reads SGHTA; CDR2 reads FQGNSA. Trimming removed 3 bases from V and 3 bases from J; junction bases left unmatched: 4. CDR3 sequence (DNA): TGTGCCAGCAGCTTTGCGGGGGGGCTGACAGATACGCAGTATTTT. It specifies CASSFAGGLTDTQYF.

This clonotype was observed a handful of times. The chain joins TRBV5-6 to TRBJ2-7; TRBD1 matches at 11 bases. Trimming removed 3 bases from V and 3 bases from J; junction bases left unmatched: 8. The CDR3 consists of 16 residues. Germline V gives CDR1 SGHDT, CDR2 YYEEEE. The CDR3 sequence is CASSSPGQGDFYEQYF. DNA for the CDR3: TGTGCCAGCAGCTCCCCGGGACAGGGGGACTTCTACGAGCAGTACTTC. The variable domain in full, with the rest retrieved from reference TRBV5-6 and TRBJ2-7, is DAGVTQSPTHLIKTRGQQVTLRCSPKSGHDTVSWYQQALGQGPQFIFQYYEEEERQRGNFPDRFSGHQFPNYSSELNVNALLLGDSALYLCASSSPGQGDFYEQYFGPGTRLTVT.

The chain links TRBV7-2 to TRBJ2-6; D ambiguous. The germline gives CDR1 SGHTA, CDR2 FQGNSA. The CDR3 contains 16 residues. The V gene lost 4 bases and the J gene lost 4 bases, with 14 bases spanning the gap. In nucleotides, the CDR3 is TGTGCCAGCAGCTCCCTGGTGGTACAGGGGGCCAACGTCCTGACTTTC. This codes for CASSSLVVQGANVLTF.

This clonotype has a count of ten or more. The chain recombines TRBV7-2 with TRBJ2-1; D uncertain. Germline V gene lookup returns CDR1 SGHTA and CDR2 FQGNSA. Trimming shortened V by 4 bases and J by 6 bases, and 7 bases separated the two germline ends. The CDR3 totals 12 residues. CDR3 in DNA: TGTGCCAGCAGCTCCCGCATCAATGAGCAGTTCTTC. Translation: CASSSRINEQFF.

This clonotype was seen only a few times. The chain links TRBV2 to TRBJ2-1; no reliable D call. CDR1 and CDR2 from the germline V gene are SNHLY and FYNNEI. The V end was cut by 5 bases, the J end by 12 bases, with 17 bases between. The CDR3 spans 13 residues. The CDR3, as DNA: TGTGCCAGCAGTACTACTGACCACCCCTTGCAGTTCTTC. Translated: CASSTTDHPLQFF.

CDR3 amino acids: CASSLLVGGTEAFF. CDR3 nucleotide sequence: TGTGCCAGCAGTCTACTTGTTGGGGGCACTGAAGCTTTCTTT. The V and J genes are TRBV28 and TRBJ1-1; tentative D call: TRBD1 (5 bases). The CDR3 contains 14 residues. V gave up 5 bases and J gave up 4 bases, with 14 bases separating them. Germline V gene sequence: CDR1 MDHEN, CDR2 SYDVKM.